The 20 T cell receptor beta chains listed next were all sequenced from one sample in a study of cytomegalovirus exposure and HLA in healthy donors. PCR involved 60 Vbeta and 13 Jbeta primers. Generated by immunoSEQ multiplex PCR, the TCRdb table keeps only in-frame clones and is missing some. The sample includes 60,000 to 95,000 clones, around 84% of them seen just once. Sequencing used PBMCs. The source of these receptors is a man aged 65 to 79 in good health and CMV-seropositive.

The chain couples TRBV12-5 to TRBJ1-3; 7 bases fit TRBD1. Trimming cost V 6 bases and J 2 bases; bases outside gene matches: 4. Germline lookup yields CDR1 LGHNT and CDR2 FRNRAP. The CDR3 is 14 amino acids. The CDR3: CASGPTGPGNTIYF. The CDR3 coding sequence is TGTGCTAGTGGCCCGACAGGGCCTGGAAACACCATATATTTT. The full variable domain, its missing parts supplied by reference TRBV12-5 and TRBJ1-3, is DARVTQTPRHKVTEMGQEVTMRCQPILGHNTVFWYRQTMMQGLELLAYFRNRAPLDDSGMPKDRFSAEMPDATLATLKIQPSEPRDSAVYFCASGPTGPGNTIYFGEGSWLTVV.

The chain carries TRBV7-9 and TRBJ1-2; 8 bases fit TRBD1. Germline CDR1 SEHNR, CDR2 FQNEAQ (reference sequence). This CDR3 spans 15 amino acids. V lost 2 bases and J lost 8; bases outside the gene matches: 10. CDR3 in DNA: TGTGCCAGCAGCTTATCACGGACAGGGATTACAGGCTACACCTTC. This gives the protein CASSLSRTGITGYTF.

The chain has TRBV29-1 and TRBJ2-7; tentative D call: TRBD1 (6 bases). The CDR3 spans 12 residues. The V end lost 6 bases, the J end lost 0 bases, and 9 bases lay between the germline ends. Germline CDR1 and CDR2: SQVTM and ANQGSEA. The CDR3 DNA follows: TGCAGCGTGACAGGATCCTCCTACGAGCAGTACTTC. This encodes CSVTGSSYEQYF.

The chain combines TRBV6-5 with TRBJ1-6, with D possibly being TRBD1 (6 bases). CDR1 and CDR2 (germline): MNHEY, SVGAGI. The CDR3 covers 15 residues. V lost 0 bases to trimming and J lost 7 bases, with 10 bases between them. The CDR3 is CASSYSPTGNSPLHF. The CDR3 region has the DNA TGTGCCAGCAGTTACTCACCCACAGGGAATTCACCCCTCCACTTT.

The rearrangement uses TRBV11-3 and TRBJ1-1; 10 bases are shared with TRBD1. Germline V gene data show CDR1 as SGHNT and CDR2 as YENEEA. The CDR3 spans 15 residues. J gave up 3 bases and V 5 bases, and 6 bases lay outside the gene matches. CDR3 region: CASSHGTGVDTEAFF. Written as DNA, the CDR3 is TGTGCCAGCAGCCACGGGACAGGGGTGGACACTGAAGCTTTCTTT.

The chain carries TRBV27 and TRBJ2-7; 7 bases align to TRBD1. CDR1 and CDR2 from the germline V gene are MNHEY and SMNVEV (reference sequence). This CDR3 spans 14 amino acids. The V gene end was trimmed by 3 bases and the J gene end by 2 bases; junction bases not matched to a gene: 4. The CDR3 nucleotides are TGTGCCAGCAGTTTCGGGACAGCCACCTACGAGCAGTACTTC. Its translation is CASSFGTATYEQYF.

The rearrangement uses TRBV28 and TRBJ1-1; a weak D match, TRBD1 (5 bases). The germline V gene has CDR1 MDHEN and CDR2 SYDVKM. The germline V and J ends were trimmed by 1 base and 11 bases, with 17 bases remaining between them. This CDR3 has 14 residues. CDR3: CASSLSFAGMGAFF. Written as DNA, the CDR3 is TGTGCCAGCAGTTTATCTTTCGCAGGGATGGGTGCTTTCTTT.

The chain links TRBV10-3 to TRBJ2-5, with TRBD1 identical over 12 bases. The germline CDR1 and CDR2 sequences are ENHRY and SYGVKD. The junction had 7 bases not matched to a gene; V was cut back by 7 bases and J by 4 bases. CDR3 length: 15 amino acids. DNA for the CDR3: TGTGCCATCAAAATGGGACAGGGGGCTGGAGAGACCCAGTACTTC. Translation: CAIKMGQGAGETQYF.

This clone was seen more than once but under ten times. The chain employs TRBV16 and TRBJ1-1; D not certain. This CDR3 contains 13 residues. Deletions cut 4 bases from V and 4 bases from J, with 10 bases between. Germline CDR1 KGHSY, CDR2 FQNENV. The CDR3 bases are TGTGCCAGCAGCCCACCCGGAGGCACTGAAGCTTTCTTT. Translation: CASSPPGGTEAFF. Using reference TRBV16 and TRBJ1-1 for the parts outside the CDR3, the full variable domain is GEEVAQTPKHLVRGEGQKAKLYCAPIKGHSYVFWYQQVLKNEFKFLISFQNENVFDETGMPKERFSAKCLPNSPCSLEIQATKLEDSAVYFCASSPPGGTEAFFGQGTRLTVV.

V is TRBV29-1 and J is TRBJ2-3; D is possibly TRBD2 (6 bases). The CDR3 is 12 amino acids. The V gene's germline CDR1 is SQVTM and CDR2 ANQGSEA. The germline V and J ends were trimmed by 3 bases and 5 bases, with 9 bases remaining between them. For the CDR3, the DNA is TGCAGCGTTGAGGGACTGCAAGATACGCAGTATTTT. Its protein is CSVEGLQDTQYF.

The chain carries TRBV10-3 and TRBJ2-3; 11 bases fit TRBD2. V trimming: 4 bases; J trimming: 5 bases; junction bases outside the gene matches: 5. The germline V gene encodes CDR1 ENHRY and CDR2 SYGVKD. The CDR3 covers 15 residues. CDR3: CAISGSGGAGDTQYF. The CDR3 nucleotides read TGTGCCATCAGTGGTAGCGGGGGGGCGGGAGATACGCAGTATTTT.

The chain carries TRBV5-1 and TRBJ2-1; 9 nucleotides line up with TRBD2. CDR1 and CDR2 from the germline V gene are SGHRS and YFSETQ. V lost 0 bases and J lost 4; bases outside the gene matches: 2. The CDR3 is made up of 15 amino acids. The CDR3, as DNA: TGCGCCAGCAGCTTGGCACTAGCGGGTTACAATGAGCAGTTCTTC. Residues: CASSLALAGYNEQFF.

For the CDR3, the DNA is TGTGCCAGCAGTGAGGGACTAGCTTCAGATACGCAGTATTTT. It translates to CASSEGLASDTQYF. V is TRBV6-1 and J is TRBJ2-3, with TRBD2 matching 9 bases. CDR1 MNHNS and CDR2 SASEGT come from the germline V gene. The CDR3 is 14 amino acids. V was pared by 3 bases and J by 4 bases, with 2 bases of the junction left unmatched.

This clone was counted once. The chain combines TRBV7-2 with TRBJ2-7; possibly TRBD1 for D (6 bases). The CDR3 runs to 14 residues. Germline V CDR1 and CDR2: SGHTA, FQGNSA. V was clipped by 3 bases and J by 3 bases, with 12 bases between them. In DNA form, the CDR3 reads TGTGCCAGCAGCTTCCGGGACAACTACTACGAGCAGTACTTC. Encoded protein: CASSFRDNYYEQYF.

The V and J genes are TRBV29-1 and TRBJ2-6, with D unresolved. Germline-derived CDR1 and CDR2 are SQVTM and ANQGSEA. Trimming removed 2 bases at V and 0 bases at J, with 5 bases between. The CDR3 consists of 14 residues. CDR3 region: CSVESSSGANVLTF. CDR3 DNA: TGCAGCGTTGAATCCAGCTCTGGGGCCAACGTCCTGACTTTC. Combining the CDR3 with reference TRBV29-1 and TRBJ2-6 gives the whole variable domain SAVISQKPSRDICQRGTSLTIQCQVDSQVTMMFWYRQQPGQSLTLIATANQGSEATYESGFVIDKFPISRPNLTFSTLTVSNMSPEDSSIYLCSVESSSGANVLTFGAGSRLTVL.

The V gene is TRBV5-1, the J gene TRBJ2-1, with 12 bases that match TRBD2. The CDR3 consists of 15 residues. Per germline, CDR1 SGHRS and CDR2 YFSETQ. The J segment lost 7 bases and the V segment lost 1 base, leaving 3 bases of the junction unmatched. CDR3 in amino acids: CASSLSTSGGNEQFF. CDR3 in DNA: TGCGCCAGCAGCTTGAGCACTAGCGGGGGGAATGAGCAGTTCTTC.

This clone was counted many times. The chain combines TRBV11-2 with TRBJ2-7; tentative D call: TRBD1 (6 bases). The CDR3 sequence is 12 residues long. The germline V gene has CDR1 SGHAT and CDR2 FQNNGV. V dropped 6 bases and J dropped 6 bases, with 12 bases sitting between them. The CDR3 loop reads CASRGRGLEQYF. CDR3 in DNA: TGTGCCAGCAGAGGCAGGGGTCTCGAGCAGTACTTC.

The rearrangement uses TRBV2 and TRBJ1-6, with 9 bases matching TRBD1. V gave up 3 bases and J gave up 7 bases; unmatched junction bases: 7. The CDR3 consists of 16 residues. Germline V gene lookup returns CDR1 SNHLY and CDR2 FYNNEI. The DNA of the CDR3 is TGTGCCAGCAGTGAGCTAGTCGGGACAGGGAATTCACCCCTCCACTTT. Translated, it gives CASSELVGTGNSPLHF.

This chain links TRBV19 with TRBJ1-5; 12 bases fit TRBD1. V was pared by 5 bases and J by 1 base, with 0 bases of the junction left unmatched. The germline CDR1 and CDR2 sequences are LNHDA and SQIVND (reference sequence). This CDR3 region has 15 residues. CDR3 bases: TGTGCCAGTAGTGGGACAGGGGGCAGCAATCAGCCCCAGCATTTT. Amino acid sequence: CASSGTGGSNQPQHF.

The V gene is TRBV9, the J gene TRBJ1-4, with D unresolved. V shed 1 base and J shed 5 bases, with 12 bases lying between them. Germline assignment: CDR1 SGDLS and CDR2 YYNGEE. This CDR3 region has 15 residues. This CDR3 is CASSVFSDSNEKLFF. CDR3 sequence (DNA): TGTGCCAGCAGCGTATTCTCAGACTCGAATGAAAAACTGTTTTTT.